These T cell receptor beta chains were read from a single sample in a study of persistence of HIV-infected CD4 T cells. Some clones are missing from TCRdb's copy, which holds only in-frame ones; the method was immunoSEQ multiplex PCR. Of roughly 43,000 clones in the sample, around 89% were seen once. No antigen is known for these receptors. The sample here was CD4+ T cells sorted from PBMCs after roughly 18-hour stimulation, taken from a patient who received antiretroviral therapy. The receptors originated from an adult man with HIV who was CMV-seropositive. CDR3s include the opening cysteine and the closing phenylalanine or tryptophan. The D gene is left open where the match is weak. Clone size is shown for a subset of rows, as once, few, many or a class of expanded clone.

clone_size	cdr3_length	j_call	d_call	v_call	cdr3_aa	cdr3_nt
NA	19	TRBJ2-3	TRBD2	TRBV15	CATSRDQSTSGGAKDTQYF	TGTGCCACCAGCAGAGATCAATCTACTAGCGGGGGGGCCAAAGATACGCAGTATTTT
few	16	TRBJ2-1	NA	TRBV14	CASSQESSPLSNEQFF	TGTGCCAGCAGCCAAGAATCCAGCCCGTTGAGCAATGAGCAGTTCTTC
NA	12	TRBJ2-3	NA	TRBV2	CASSGVTDTQYF	TGTGCCAGCAGTGGGGTCACAGATACGCAGTATTTT
NA	14	TRBJ1-2	NA	TRBV7-9	CASSAMTPQYGYTF	TGTGCCAGCAGCGCTATGACACCACAATATGGCTACACCTTC
NA	17	TRBJ1-3	TRBD1	TRBV10-3	CAISSSGTGISGNTIYF	TGTGCCATCAGTTCTTCCGGGACAGGGATTTCTGGAAACACCATATATTTT
NA	13	TRBJ2-2	NA	TRBV30	CAWSRAYHGELFF	TGTGCCTGGAGTAGGGCCTACCACGGGGAGCTGTTTTTT
NA	16	TRBJ1-1	TRBD1	TRBV6-4	CASKGTTGGMDTEAFF	TGTGCCAGCAAAGGGACTACAGGGGGCATGGACACTGAAGCTTTCTTT
NA	14	TRBJ1-2	NA	TRBV6-5	CASTLDRSLYGYTF	TGTGCCAGCACCCTAGACAGGTCCCTCTATGGCTACACCTTC
NA	14	TRBJ1-5	NA	TRBV5-1	CASSPSGLNQPQHF	TGCGCCAGCAGCCCGTCGGGACTCAATCAGCCCCAGCATTTT
NA	15	TRBJ2-3	TRBD2	TRBV6-6	CASSLTSGSTDTQYF	TGTGCCAGCAGTTTGACTAGCGGTAGCACAGATACGCAGTATTTT
NA	15	TRBJ1-1	NA	TRBV5-4	CASSDPTGVNTEAFF	TGTGCCAGCAGCGATCCGACAGGAGTGAACACTGAAGCTTTCTTT
NA	16	TRBJ1-5	TRBD1	TRBV19	CASSARGGGGSQPQHF	TGTGCCAGTAGTGCCAGGGGAGGAGGGGGCAGTCAGCCCCAGCATTTT
NA	14	TRBJ2-2	NA	TRBV2	CASSFRGNTGELFF	TGTGCCAGCAGTTTCAGGGGGAACACCGGGGAGCTGTTTTTT
NA	14	TRBJ2-7	NA	TRBV7-9	CASSLETGTSEQYF	TGTGCCAGCAGCTTAGAAACAGGGACGAGCGAGCAGTACTTC
NA	15	TRBJ2-7	TRBD2	TRBV19	CASSTYSGGGGEQYF	TGTGCCAGTAGTACCTATAGCGGGGGAGGCGGCGAGCAGTACTTC
NA	15	TRBJ1-1	NA	TRBV5-6	CASSWGTGLNTEAFF	TGTGCCAGCAGCTGGGGCACCGGTCTGAACACTGAAGCTTTCTTT
NA	15	TRBJ2-2	NA	TRBV28	CASSLFGSGTGELFF	TGTGCCAGCAGTTTATTCGGCTCTGGGACCGGGGAGCTGTTTTTT
NA	14	TRBJ1-1	NA	TRBV28	CASSPRRTNTEAFF	TGTGCCAGCAGTCCCCGACGAACGAACACTGAAGCTTTCTTT
NA	15	TRBJ2-2	TRBD1	TRBV19	CASTRTGPNTGELFF	TGTGCCAGTACCCGGACAGGGCCGAACACCGGGGAGCTGTTTTTT
NA	15	TRBJ1-4	NA	TRBV6-5	CASRLRTATNEKLFF	TGTGCCAGCAGATTAAGGACAGCAACTAATGAAAAACTGTTTTTT
NA	14	TRBJ2-3	NA	TRBV29-1	CSARRARGTDTQYF	TGCAGCGCCCGCCGGGCCCGGGGGACAGATACGCAGTATTTT
once	16	TRBJ1-1	NA	TRBV5-1	CASSLEGGTNTRKAFF	TGCGCCAGCAGCTTGGAGGGAGGGACTAATACGCGTAAGGCTTTCTTT
NA	13	TRBJ1-2	NA	TRBV18	CASSPSGGDGYTF	TGTGCCAGCTCACCATCGGGAGGGGATGGCTACACCTTC
NA	17	TRBJ2-2	TRBD2	TRBV5-1	CASRPGLAGGHTGELFF	TGCGCCAGCAGACCCGGACTAGCGGGGGGCCACACCGGGGAGCTGTTTTTT
NA	14	TRBJ1-1	NA	TRBV3-1/TRBV3-2	CASSPGRRNTEAFF	TGTGCCAGCAGCCCCGGACGGAGGAACACTGAAGCTTTCTTT
NA	17	TRBJ2-7	TRBD2	TRBV19	CASSSSRGLAGQDEQYF	TGTGCCAGTAGTTCTTCTCGGGGACTAGCGGGGCAGGATGAGCAGTACTTC
NA	14	TRBJ1-1	NA	TRBV6-5	CASIRGVKNTEAFF	TGTGCCAGCATTCGGGGTGTAAAAAACACTGAAGCTTTCTTT
NA	18	TRBJ1-6	NA	TRBV27	CASSLYSLGSSYNSPLHF	TGTGCCAGCAGTTTATATTCCCTCGGGAGCTCCTATAATTCACCCCTCCACTTT
NA	15	TRBJ2-2	TRBD1	TRBV11-2	CASSPGQGAFGELFF	TGTGCCAGCAGCCCGGGACAGGGGGCGTTCGGGGAGCTGTTTTTT
once	17	TRBJ1-5	TRBD1	TRBV30	CAWSAKPLGTGRQPQHF	TGTGCCTGGAGTGCAAAACCCCTAGGGACAGGGCGTCAGCCCCAGCATTTT
NA	14	TRBJ1-1	TRBD1	TRBV28	CASSPGTAYTEAFF	TGTGCCAGCAGCCCCGGGACAGCCTACACTGAAGCTTTCTTT
NA	15	TRBJ1-6	NA	TRBV24-1	CATSGGGSNNSPLHF	TGTGCCACCAGTGGCGGTGGGAGTAATAATTCACCCCTCCACTTT
NA	15	TRBJ2-1	TRBD1	TRBV10-2	CASTSPGTGVTEQFF	TGCGCCAGCACGAGTCCCGGGACAGGGGTGACTGAGCAGTTCTTC
NA	12	TRBJ2-1	NA	TRBV7-9	CASSLSRNEQFF	TGTGCCAGCAGCTTGTCCAGGAATGAGCAGTTCTTC
NA	17	TRBJ2-1	TRBD1	TRBV7-9	CASSSLLGQVQYNEQFF	TGTGCCAGCAGTTCCCTCCTCGGACAGGTCCAATACAATGAGCAGTTCTTC
NA	15	TRBJ1-1	NA	TRBV2	CASSEDRWGLAEAFF	TGTGCCAGCAGTGAAGATCGATGGGGATTGGCTGAAGCTTTCTTT
once	16	TRBJ2-1	NA	TRBV6-6	CASSYVQLSSYNEQFF	TGTGCCAGCAGTTACGTACAGTTGAGCTCCTACAATGAGCAGTTCTTC
NA	15	TRBJ1-5	NA	TRBV4-1	CASSQAEGGNQPQHF	TGCGCCAGCAGCCAAGCTGAGGGGGGGAATCAGCCCCAGCATTTT
NA	14	TRBJ1-3	NA	TRBV19	CASWSQSSGNTIYF	TGTGCCAGTTGGAGTCAGAGCTCTGGAAACACCATATATTTT
NA	15	TRBJ1-2	TRBD1	TRBV25-1	CASSATRTGRYGYTF	TGTGCCAGCAGTGCAACCCGGACAGGGAGGTATGGCTACACCTTC
NA	16	TRBJ2-3	TRBD2	TRBV9	CASSAGLGTSTDTQYF	TGTGCCAGCAGCGCGGGACTAGGGACTAGCACAGATACGCAGTATTTT
NA	13	TRBJ2-2	NA	TRBV9	CASSRDQGGELFF	TGTGCCTCTAGCCGGGATCAAGGCGGGGAGCTGTTTTTT
NA	14	TRBJ2-1	TRBD1	TRBV10-1	CASSGGQGDNEQFF	TGCGCCAGCAGTGGAGGACAGGGAGACAATGAGCAGTTCTTC
NA	16	TRBJ1-1	TRBD1	TRBV20-1	CSASLGRGRMNTEAFF	TGCAGTGCTAGTCTTGGGAGGGGGCGGATGAACACTGAAGCTTTCTTT
NA	16	TRBJ1-2	NA	TRBV5-6	CASSPGLGTYNYGYTF	TGTGCCAGCAGCCCCGGACTTGGCACATATAACTATGGCTACACCTTC
NA	15	TRBJ2-1	TRBD2	TRBV28	CASSFQAGAYNEQFF	TGTGCCAGCAGTTTTCAAGCGGGGGCCTACAATGAGCAGTTCTTC
NA	12	TRBJ2-1	TRBD1	TRBV12-3/TRBV12-4	CATEDRGREQFF	TGTGCCACCGAGGACAGGGGACGTGAGCAGTTCTTC
NA	17	TRBJ2-1	TRBD2	TRBV19	CASSIRGGASGRNEQFF	TGTGCCAGTAGTATAAGGGGGGGTGCTAGCGGGCGGAATGAGCAGTTCTTC
NA	14	TRBJ1-1	NA	TRBV2	CASSPKTSYTEAFF	TGTGCCAGCAGTCCAAAAACTTCCTACACTGAAGCTTTCTTT